The TCR beta chain under discussion was sequenced for a study of early T cells in non-severe SARS-CoV-2 infection. Study-wide background: Whole-blood bulk RNA, unsorted, was sequenced, and chains were unpaired.

Individual cDNA molecules received unique molecular identifiers. In TCRdb, the 5' RACE reads were re-called with MiXCR into one record per CDR3 protein. The sample contains more than 40,000 distinct CDR3 sequences, approximately 4% of which appear only once. Study findings and constraints: Database matching using VDJdb favored anti-spike CD8 responses, with private and CD4 specificities left missing.

This clonotype was counted at least ten times. Its antigen remains unidentified. This CDR3 spans 13 amino acids. Trimming shortened V by 7 bases and J by 12 bases, and 19 bases separated the two germline ends. Per the germline V gene, CDR1 is SNHLY and CDR2 is FYNNEI. The V gene is TRBV2, the J gene TRBJ2-1; D assignment may be TRBD1 or TRBD2 (5 bases each). The TCR comes from an adult who was a healthcare worker with PCR-confirmed SARS-CoV-2 infection or an uninfected control (not recorded which). Sequencing was carried out using whole blood. This chain's CDR3 is CASNRLDVRGQFF. CDR3 bases: TGTGCCAGCAACAGGCTTGACGTGAGGGGGCAGTTCTTC.